This T cell receptor (beta chain) was retrieved from a study of T-cell memory formation after mild COVID-19. Notes on the study in general: Among clones peaking at day 37 in the second wave, SARS-CoV-2 specificity remained unconfirmed. Most CD4+ clones that shrank were in CM and EM, while CD8+ ones turned up in EMRA.

This clonotype was seen a handful of times. Its antigen remains unknown. It was 5'RACE with constant-segment primers that produced the TCR alpha and TCR beta cDNA libraries, which carried sample barcodes and UMIs. In TCRdb, the 5' RACE reads were re-called with MiXCR into one record per CDR3 protein. Of 450,000 to 700,000 distinct CDR3 sequences listed, more than 15% are singletons. The V and J ends lost 4 bases and 2 bases respectively, with 15 bases between them. This CDR3 is built from 15 residues. CDR1 SGHKS and CDR2 YYEKEE come from the germline V gene (reference sequence). The chain couples TRBV5-5 to TRBJ1-2; D is possibly TRBD1 (6 bases). The TCR originated in an adult woman who had mild COVID-19 (a few samples of this study predate the infection). Cell type and time point are not known. The sequencing sample was made of PBMCs or a T cell subset sorted from them (not recorded which). This CDR3 reads CASSVGHQINYGYTF. The CDR3 coding sequence is TGTGCCAGCAGCGTGGGACACCAGATAAACTATGGCTACACCTTC.